Sequencing of this T cell receptor beta chain was carried out in a study of blood T cell repertoires in COVID-19. For the study at large: T cells, B-cell-depleted T cells, or PBMCs provided the cDNA or gDNA that served as material.

Authors' processing steps: Amplification with reference gene primers provided the estimates of nucleated cell counts. The repertoire was sequenced with immunoSEQ multiplex PCR; TCRdb's copy has only in-frame clones and lacks some. The D gene and trimming were derived from the DNA, and the V and J assignments and clone size from that table. The data hold 200,000 to 250,000 clones, with over 60% observed a single time. Germline V CDR1 and CDR2: LNHDA, SQIVND (reference sequence). The CDR3 covers 14 residues. The V and J ends lost 8 bases and 5 bases respectively, with 16 bases between them. The sequence was obtained from a woman aged 70 to 79 with acute or convalescent COVID-19. Sample: peripheral blood. The chain is built from TRBV19 and TRBJ2-4, with D tentatively TRBD1 (5 bases). The CDR3 DNA reads as TGTGCCAGTTCAACAGGACACATCCAAAACATTCAGTACTTC. It is translated as CASSTGHIQNIQYF.